Shown below are 4 T cell receptor beta chains from a single sample sequenced in a study of graft-versus-host responses after intestinal transplantation. For these receptors, no antigen is known. The repertoire was sequenced with immunoSEQ multiplex PCR; TCRdb's copy has only in-frame clones and lacks some. Of approximately 86,000 clones listed, roughly 90% are singletons. The input for sequencing was unstimulated CD8+ T cells sorted from spleen or lymph node cells, taken before transplant. These receptors were taken from a human donor who was the organ donor for an intestinal transplant.

The chain carries TRBV28 and TRBJ1-2; 11 bases agree with TRBD1. The CDR3 runs 17 residues. V gave up 2 bases and J gave up 4 bases; unmatched junction bases: 9. Germline CDR1 is MDHEN and CDR2 is SYDVKM. The chain's CDR3 is CASSLAPGTGGPYGYTF. The CDR3 nucleotides read TGTGCCAGCAGTTTAGCCCCGGGGACAGGGGGGCCCTATGGCTACACCTTC.

The V call is TRBV6-5, the J call TRBJ1-2; 8 nucleotides match TRBD1. This CDR3 region has 13 residues. Germline V CDR1 and CDR2: MNHEY, SVGAGI. Trimming removed 7 bases from V and 3 bases from J; junction bases left unmatched: 4. The CDR3 coding sequence is TGTGCCAGCACGGGACAGGAGGACTATGGCTACACCTTC. Encoded protein: CASTGQEDYGYTF.

The gene calls are TRBV4-3 and TRBJ1-2; D remains unclear. V shed 7 bases and J shed 6 bases, with 15 bases lying between them. Looked up from germline, CDR1 is LGHNA and CDR2 is YSLEER. The CDR3 covers 13 residues. The CDR3 loop reads CASNLTGLDGYTF. The CDR3, as DNA: TGCGCCAGCAACCTCACGGGTCTTGATGGCTACACCTTC.

This sequence joins TRBV5-6 and TRBJ2-1; tentative D call: TRBD2 (5 bases). V lost 4 bases, J lost 9 bases, and 11 bases lay in between. The CDR3 consists of 12 residues. Germline CDR1 SGHDT, CDR2 YYEEEE. The DNA of the CDR3 is TGTGCCAGCAGCCTCGGGAACGGTGAGCAGTTCTTC. It yields the protein CASSLGNGEQFF. The variable domain in full, with the rest retrieved from reference TRBV5-6 and TRBJ2-1, is DAGVTQSPTHLIKTRGQQVTLRCSPKSGHDTVSWYQQALGQGPQFIFQYYEEEERQRGNFPDRFSGHQFPNYSSELNVNALLLGDSALYLCASSLGNGEQFFGPGTRLTVL.